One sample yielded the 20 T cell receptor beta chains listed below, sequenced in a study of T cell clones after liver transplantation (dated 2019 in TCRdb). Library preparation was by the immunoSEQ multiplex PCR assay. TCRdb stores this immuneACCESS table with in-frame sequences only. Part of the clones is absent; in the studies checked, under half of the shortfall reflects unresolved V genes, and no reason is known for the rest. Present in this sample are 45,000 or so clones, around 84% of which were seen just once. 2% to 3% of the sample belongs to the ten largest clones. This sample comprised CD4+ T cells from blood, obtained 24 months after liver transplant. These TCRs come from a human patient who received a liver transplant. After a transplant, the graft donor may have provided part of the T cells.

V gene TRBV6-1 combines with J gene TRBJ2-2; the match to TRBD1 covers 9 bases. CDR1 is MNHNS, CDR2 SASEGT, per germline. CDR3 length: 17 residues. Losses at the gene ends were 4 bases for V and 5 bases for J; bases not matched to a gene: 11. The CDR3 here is CASSGRQGGFLTGELFF. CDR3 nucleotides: TGTGCCAGCAGTGGCCGACAGGGGGGGTTTTTGACCGGGGAGCTGTTTTTT.

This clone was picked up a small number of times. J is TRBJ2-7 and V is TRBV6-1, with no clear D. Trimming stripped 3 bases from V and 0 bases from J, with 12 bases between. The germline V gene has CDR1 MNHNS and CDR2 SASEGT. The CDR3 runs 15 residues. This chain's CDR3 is CASSDSGSSSYEQYF. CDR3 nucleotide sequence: TGTGCCAGCAGTGATTCGGGCTCTAGCTCCTACGAGCAGTACTTC.

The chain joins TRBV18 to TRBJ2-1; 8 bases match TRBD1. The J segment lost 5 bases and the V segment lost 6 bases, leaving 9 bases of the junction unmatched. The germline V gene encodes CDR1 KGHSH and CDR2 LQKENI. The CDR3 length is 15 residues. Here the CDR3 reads CASSTYTGGHNEQFF. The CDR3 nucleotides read TGTGCCAGCTCCACCTACACAGGGGGACACAATGAGCAGTTCTTC.

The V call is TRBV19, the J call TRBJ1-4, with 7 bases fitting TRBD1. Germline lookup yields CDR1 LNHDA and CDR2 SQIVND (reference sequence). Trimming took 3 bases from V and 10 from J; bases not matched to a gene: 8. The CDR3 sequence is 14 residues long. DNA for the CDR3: TGTGCCAGTAGTATGCAGGGGGGTCACGGAAAACTGTTTTTT. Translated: CASSMQGGHGKLFF.

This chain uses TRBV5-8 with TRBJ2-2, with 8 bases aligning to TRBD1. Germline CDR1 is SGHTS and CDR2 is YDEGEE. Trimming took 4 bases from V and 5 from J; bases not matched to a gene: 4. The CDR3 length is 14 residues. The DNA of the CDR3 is TGTGCCAGCAGCAGACAGGGGAGGACCGGGGAGCTGTTTTTT. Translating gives CASSRQGRTGELFF.

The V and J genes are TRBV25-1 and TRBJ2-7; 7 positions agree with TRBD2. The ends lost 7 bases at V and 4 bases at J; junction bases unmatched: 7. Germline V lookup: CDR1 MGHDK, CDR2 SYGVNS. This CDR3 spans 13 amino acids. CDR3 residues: CASTPGGVYEQYF. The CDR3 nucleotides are TGTGCCAGCACCCCGGGGGGAGTGTACGAGCAGTACTTC.

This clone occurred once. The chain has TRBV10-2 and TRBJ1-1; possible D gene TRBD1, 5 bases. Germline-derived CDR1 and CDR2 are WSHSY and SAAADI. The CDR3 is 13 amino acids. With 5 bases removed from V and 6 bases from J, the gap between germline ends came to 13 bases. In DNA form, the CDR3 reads TGCGCCAGCAGTCTCCGGGGCGGCTCTGAAGCTTTCTTT. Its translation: CASSLRGGSEAFF.

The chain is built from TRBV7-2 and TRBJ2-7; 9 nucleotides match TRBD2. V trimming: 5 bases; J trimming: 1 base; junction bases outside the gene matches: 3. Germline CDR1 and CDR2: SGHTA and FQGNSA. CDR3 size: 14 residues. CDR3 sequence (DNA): TGTGCCAGCAGCCCTCTAGCGGGATCCTACGAGCAGTACTTC. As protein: CASSPLAGSYEQYF.

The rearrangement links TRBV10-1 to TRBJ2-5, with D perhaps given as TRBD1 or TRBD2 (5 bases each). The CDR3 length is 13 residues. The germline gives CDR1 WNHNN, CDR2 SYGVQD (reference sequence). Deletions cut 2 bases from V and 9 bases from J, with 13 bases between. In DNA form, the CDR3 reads TGCGCCAGCAGTGAGACTCCCGGGGCGGCCCAGTACTTC. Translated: CASSETPGAAQYF.

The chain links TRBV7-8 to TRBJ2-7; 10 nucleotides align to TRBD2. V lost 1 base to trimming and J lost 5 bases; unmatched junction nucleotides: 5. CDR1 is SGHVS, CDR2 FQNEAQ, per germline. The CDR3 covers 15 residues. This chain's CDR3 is CASSLGLAGAHEQYF. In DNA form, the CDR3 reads TGTGCCAGCAGCTTAGGGCTAGCGGGGGCCCACGAGCAGTACTTC.

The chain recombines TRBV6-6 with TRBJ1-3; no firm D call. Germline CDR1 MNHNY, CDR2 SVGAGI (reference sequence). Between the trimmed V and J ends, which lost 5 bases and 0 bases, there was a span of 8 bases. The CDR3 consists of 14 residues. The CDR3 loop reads CASSGKSSGNTIYF. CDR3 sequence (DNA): TGTGCCAGCAGTGGCAAAAGCTCTGGAAACACCATATATTTT.

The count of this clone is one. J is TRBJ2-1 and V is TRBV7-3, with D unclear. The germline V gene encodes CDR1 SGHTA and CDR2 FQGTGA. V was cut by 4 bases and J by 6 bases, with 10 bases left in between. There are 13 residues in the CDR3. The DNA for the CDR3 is TGTGCCAGCAGCTCCACCATCCTCAATGAGCAGTTCTTC. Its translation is CASSSTILNEQFF.

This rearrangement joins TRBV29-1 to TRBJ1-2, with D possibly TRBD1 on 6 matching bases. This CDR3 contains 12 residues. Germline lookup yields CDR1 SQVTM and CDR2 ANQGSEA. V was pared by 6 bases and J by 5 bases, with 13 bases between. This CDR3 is CSVDHTGYGYTF. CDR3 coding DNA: TGCAGCGTCGACCACACAGGGTATGGCTACACCTTC.

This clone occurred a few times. The CDR3 DNA sequence: TGTGCCAGTCGAACTAGTGGGTCGGACAATGAGCAGTTCTTC. It specifies CASRTSGSDNEQFF. J is TRBJ2-1 and V is TRBV19; tentative D call: TRBD2 (5 bases). The CDR3 has 14 amino acids. Germline V gene data show CDR1 as LNHDA and CDR2 as SQIVND (reference sequence). Trimming stripped 8 bases from V and 5 bases from J, with 16 bases between.

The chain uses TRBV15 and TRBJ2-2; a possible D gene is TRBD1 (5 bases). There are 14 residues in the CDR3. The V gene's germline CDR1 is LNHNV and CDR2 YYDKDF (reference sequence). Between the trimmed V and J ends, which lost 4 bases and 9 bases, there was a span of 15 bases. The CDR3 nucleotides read TGTGCCACCAGCACCAAAAGGGGCAACCGGGAGCTGTTTTTT. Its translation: CATSTKRGNRELFF.

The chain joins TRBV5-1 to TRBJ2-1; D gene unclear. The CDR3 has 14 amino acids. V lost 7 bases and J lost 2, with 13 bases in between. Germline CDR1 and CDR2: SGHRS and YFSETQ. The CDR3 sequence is CASLPGETYNEQFF. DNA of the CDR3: TGCGCCAGCTTACCGGGCGAAACCTACAATGAGCAGTTCTTC.

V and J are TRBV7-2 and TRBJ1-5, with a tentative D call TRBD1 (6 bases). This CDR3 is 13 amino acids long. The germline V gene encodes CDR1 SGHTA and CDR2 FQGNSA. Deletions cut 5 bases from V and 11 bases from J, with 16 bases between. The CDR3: CASSAYKGGTQHF. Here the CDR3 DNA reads TGTGCCAGCAGCGCTTACAAGGGGGGCACCCAGCATTTT.

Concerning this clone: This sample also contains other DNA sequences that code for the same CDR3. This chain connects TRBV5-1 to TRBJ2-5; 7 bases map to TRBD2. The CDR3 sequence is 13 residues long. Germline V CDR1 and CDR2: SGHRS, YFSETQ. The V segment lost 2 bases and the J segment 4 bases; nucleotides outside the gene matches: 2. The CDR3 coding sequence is TGCGCCAGCAGCTTAGGCGGGGGAGAGACCCAGTACTTC. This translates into CASSLGGGETQYF.

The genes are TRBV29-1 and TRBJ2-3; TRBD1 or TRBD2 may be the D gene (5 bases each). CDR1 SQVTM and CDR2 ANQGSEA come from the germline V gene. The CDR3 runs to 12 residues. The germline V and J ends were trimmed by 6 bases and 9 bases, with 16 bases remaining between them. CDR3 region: CSVRTQSGTQYF. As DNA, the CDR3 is TGCAGCGTGCGGACACAATCGGGGACGCAGTATTTT.

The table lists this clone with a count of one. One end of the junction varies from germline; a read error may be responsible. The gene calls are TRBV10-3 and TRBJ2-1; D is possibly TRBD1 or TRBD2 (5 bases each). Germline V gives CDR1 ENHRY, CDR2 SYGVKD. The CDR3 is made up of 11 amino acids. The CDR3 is CAIREGNEQFF. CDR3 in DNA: TGTGCCATCCGTGAGGGGAATGAGCAGTTCTTC.